This TCR beta chain was recorded in a study of beta chain features in type 1 diabetes. Investigators reverse transcribed all isolated RNA, so they sequenced expressed TCRB transcripts. The protocol was immunoSEQ multiplex PCR, while the TCRdb copy is restricted to in-frame clones and leaves out a portion. This table holds about 640,000 clones, around an eighth found once. Germline V CDR1 and CDR2: MNHEY, SVGAGI. Trimming shortened V by 0 bases and J by 4 bases, and 7 bases separated the two germline ends. The CDR3 has 14 amino acids. This clone was seen more than once but under ten times. Its antigen is unknown. Study findings and constraints: Any HLA type influence on TCRB rearrangement was left unresolved here. Insertions were fewer and deletions more numerous at VDJ junctions in type 1 diabetes patients. In comparison with healthy donors, patients had naive, central memory and Treg TCRB repertoires that appeared more similar. The study found moderately but significantly shorter TCRB CDR3s in all four CD4+ subsets of Type 1 diabetes patients.

The origin of this receptor is a man aged 25-40 years with type 1 diabetes. The material sequenced was naive CD4+ T cells from blood. This chain links TRBV6-5 with TRBJ1-3; D is uncertain. CDR3 amino acids: CASSYSEEGNTIYF. The CDR3 DNA reads TGTGCCAGCAGTTACTCAGAAGAGGGAAACACCATATATTTT.